This T cell receptor beta chain was sequenced for a study of blood T cell repertoires in COVID-19. Seattle patients were enrolled during active infection and followed longitudinally. This table comes from immunoSEQ multiplex PCR, and its TCRdb copy is limited to in-frame clones, with some not included. The sample shows 200,000 to 250,000 clones, about 87% of them seen only once. This CDR3 comprises 17 residues. The germline gives CDR1 LNHDA, CDR2 SQIVND (reference sequence). V dropped 5 bases and J dropped 4; count of bases not matched to a gene: 17. This chain links TRBV19 with TRBJ2-7; 7 bases agree with TRBD2. The sequence derives from a man in his thirties or forties with COVID-19, enrolled during active disease. The sample comprised peripheral blood. Written as DNA, the CDR3 is TGTGCCAGTAGTTCGTCGAGTGTAGGACTAGGTCTGTACGAGCAGTACTTC. Amino acids: CASSSSSVGLGLYEQYF.